Listed here are 10 T cell receptor beta chains from one sample, sequenced in a study of TIL therapy for anti-PD-1-resistant metastatic lung cancer. This was the immunoSEQ v3 assay. Sequencing was performed with immunoSEQ multiplex PCR; in TCRdb, only in-frame clones are kept and a portion is missing. The sample contains under 70,000 clones, around 79% of which appear only once. Stated time point: pre-treatment sample, taken before nivolumab and TIL therapy. Specimen: blood, collected at baseline. These receptors were collected from a person aged 25-80 years with non-small cell lung cancer.

V usage is TRBV7-2 and J usage is TRBJ2-5, with D possibly being TRBD1 (6 bases). V dropped 1 base and J dropped 5 bases, with 14 bases sitting between them. CDR3 length equals 15 residues. Looked up from germline, CDR1 is SGHTA and CDR2 is FQGNSA. The CDR3 sequence is CASSLGTVQVETQYF. CDR3 bases: TGTGCCAGCAGCTTAGGGACAGTACAGGTGGAGACCCAGTACTTC.

The rearrangement uses TRBV6-5 and TRBJ1-5, with TRBD1 identical over 7 bases. The CDR3 is 15 residues long. Germline-derived CDR1 and CDR2 are MNHEY and SVGAGI. J was trimmed by 2 bases and V by 6 bases; bases with no gene match: 7. The CDR3 bases are TGTGCCAGCAGACCGACAGGGTTGGGCAATCAGCCCCAGCATTTT. The encoded protein is CASRPTGLGNQPQHF.

J is TRBJ2-3 and V is TRBV29-1; D perhaps matches TRBD1 (6 bases). The CDR3 has 13 amino acids. Per the germline V gene, CDR1 is SQVTM and CDR2 is ANQGSEA. V was pared by 3 bases and J by 2 bases, with 9 bases between. CDR3 in amino acids: CSVDNRVTDTQYF. The CDR3 coding sequence is TGCAGCGTTGATAACAGGGTCACAGATACGCAGTATTTT.

V gene TRBV13 combines with J gene TRBJ2-6; D gene uncertain. The germline gives CDR1 PRHDT, CDR2 FYEKMQ (reference sequence). V lost 0 bases and J 1 base, leaving 4 bases between the germline ends. This CDR3 is built from 15 residues. The CDR3 DNA follows: TGTGCCAGCAGCTTAGGGTTGTCTGGGGCCAACGTCCTGACTTTC. It is translated as CASSLGLSGANVLTF.

V is TRBV7-9 and J is TRBJ2-3; either TRBD1 or TRBD2 may fit D (6 bases each). V was cut by 8 bases and J by 2 bases, with 14 bases left in between. This CDR3 has 14 residues. Per the germline V gene, CDR1 is SEHNR and CDR2 is FQNEAQ (reference sequence). The CDR3 region is CASLGGLYTDTQYF. The CDR3 region has the DNA TGTGCCAGCTTGGGGGGCCTGTACACAGATACGCAGTATTTT.

For the CDR3, the DNA is TGTGCCAGCTCACCACCCCAGCCCCTGGGGGACGAGCAGTACTTC. Translating it yields CASSPPQPLGDEQYF. The chain employs TRBV18 and TRBJ2-7; tentatively, D is TRBD1 or TRBD2 (5 bases each). This CDR3 is 15 amino acids long. V gave up 0 bases and J gave up 5 bases, with 14 bases separating them. The V gene's germline CDR1 is KGHSH and CDR2 LQKENI.

The chain links TRBV28 to TRBJ1-5, with TRBD1 matching 7 bases. With V trimmed by 0 bases and J by 5 bases, 10 bases remained unmatched. This CDR3 is built from 17 residues. Germline CDR1 reads MDHEN; CDR2 reads SYDVKM. This CDR3 reads CASSLWSFRGWYQPQHF. DNA of the CDR3: TGTGCCAGCAGTTTATGGAGTTTCAGGGGGTGGTATCAGCCCCAGCATTTT.

The V gene is TRBV14, the J gene TRBJ2-7; D is unresolved. This CDR3 is built from 12 residues. Germline V gene sequence: CDR1 SGHDN, CDR2 FVKESK. Trimming took 4 bases from V and 4 from J, leaving 8 bases between them. CDR3 coding DNA: TGTGCCAGCAGCCCCTCAAATTACGAGCAGTACTTC. It specifies CASSPSNYEQYF.

This clone showed up just a few times. This chain connects TRBV10-3 to TRBJ2-1; tentatively, D is TRBD1 (5 bases). Trimming cost V 7 bases and J 3 bases, with 7 bases left between them. CDR1 is ENHRY, CDR2 SYGVKD, per germline. This CDR3 comprises 12 residues. DNA for the CDR3: TGTGCCATCAAGCAGGGCTACAATGAGCAGTTCTTC. Translating it yields CAIKQGYNEQFF.

In its sample, this clone was seen a few times. The chain joins TRBV5-4 to TRBJ1-2; TRBD1 matches at 8 bases. The CDR3 covers 14 residues. Germline CDR1 and CDR2: SGHNT and YYREEE (reference sequence). Trimming removed 5 bases from V and 5 bases from J; junction bases left unmatched: 8. CDR3 DNA: TGTGCCAGCAGGTTGACACAGGGGGGATATGGCTACACCTTC. It is translated as CASRLTQGGYGYTF.